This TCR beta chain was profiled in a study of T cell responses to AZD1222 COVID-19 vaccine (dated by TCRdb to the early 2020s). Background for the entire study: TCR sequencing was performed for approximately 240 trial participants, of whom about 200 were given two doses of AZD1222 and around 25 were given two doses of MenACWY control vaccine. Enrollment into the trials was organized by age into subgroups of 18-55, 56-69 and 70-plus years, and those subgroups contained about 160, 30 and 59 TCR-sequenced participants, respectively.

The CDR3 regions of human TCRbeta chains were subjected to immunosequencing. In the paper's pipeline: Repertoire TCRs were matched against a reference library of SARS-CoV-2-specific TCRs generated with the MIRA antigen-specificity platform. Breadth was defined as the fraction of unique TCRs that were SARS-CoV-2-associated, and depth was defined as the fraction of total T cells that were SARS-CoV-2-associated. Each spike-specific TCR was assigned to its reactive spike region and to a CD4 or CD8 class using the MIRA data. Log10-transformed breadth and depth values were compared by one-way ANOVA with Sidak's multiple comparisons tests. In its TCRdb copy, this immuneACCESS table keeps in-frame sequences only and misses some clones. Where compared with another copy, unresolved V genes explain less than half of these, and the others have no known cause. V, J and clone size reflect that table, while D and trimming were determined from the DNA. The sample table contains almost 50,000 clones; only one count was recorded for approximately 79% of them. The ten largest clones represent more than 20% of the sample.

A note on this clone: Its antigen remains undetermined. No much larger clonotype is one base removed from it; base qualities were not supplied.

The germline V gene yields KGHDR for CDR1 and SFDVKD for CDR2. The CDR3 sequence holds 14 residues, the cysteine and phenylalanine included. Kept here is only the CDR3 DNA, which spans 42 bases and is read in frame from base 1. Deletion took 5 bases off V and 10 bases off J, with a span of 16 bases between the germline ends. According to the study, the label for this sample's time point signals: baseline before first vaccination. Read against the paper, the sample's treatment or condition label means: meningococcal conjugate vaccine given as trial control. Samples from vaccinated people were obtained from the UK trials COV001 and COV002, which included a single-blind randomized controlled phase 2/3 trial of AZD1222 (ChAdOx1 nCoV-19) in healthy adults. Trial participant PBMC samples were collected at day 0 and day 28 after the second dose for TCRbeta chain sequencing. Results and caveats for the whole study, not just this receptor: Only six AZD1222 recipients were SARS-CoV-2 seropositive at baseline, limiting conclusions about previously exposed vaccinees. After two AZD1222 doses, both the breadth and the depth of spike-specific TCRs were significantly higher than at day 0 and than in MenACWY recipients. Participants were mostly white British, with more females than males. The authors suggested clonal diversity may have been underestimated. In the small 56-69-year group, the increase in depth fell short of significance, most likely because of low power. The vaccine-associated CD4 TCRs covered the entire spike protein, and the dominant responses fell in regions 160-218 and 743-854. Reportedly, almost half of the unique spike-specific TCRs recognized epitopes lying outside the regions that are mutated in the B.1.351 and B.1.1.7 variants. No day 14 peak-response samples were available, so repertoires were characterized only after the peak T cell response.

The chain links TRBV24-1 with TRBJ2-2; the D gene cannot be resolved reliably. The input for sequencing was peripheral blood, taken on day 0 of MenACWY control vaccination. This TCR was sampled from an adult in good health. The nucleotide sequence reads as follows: TGTGCCACCAGTGCCCCTGGACCGGAAAAGGAGCTGTTTTTT. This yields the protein CATSAPGPEKELFF.